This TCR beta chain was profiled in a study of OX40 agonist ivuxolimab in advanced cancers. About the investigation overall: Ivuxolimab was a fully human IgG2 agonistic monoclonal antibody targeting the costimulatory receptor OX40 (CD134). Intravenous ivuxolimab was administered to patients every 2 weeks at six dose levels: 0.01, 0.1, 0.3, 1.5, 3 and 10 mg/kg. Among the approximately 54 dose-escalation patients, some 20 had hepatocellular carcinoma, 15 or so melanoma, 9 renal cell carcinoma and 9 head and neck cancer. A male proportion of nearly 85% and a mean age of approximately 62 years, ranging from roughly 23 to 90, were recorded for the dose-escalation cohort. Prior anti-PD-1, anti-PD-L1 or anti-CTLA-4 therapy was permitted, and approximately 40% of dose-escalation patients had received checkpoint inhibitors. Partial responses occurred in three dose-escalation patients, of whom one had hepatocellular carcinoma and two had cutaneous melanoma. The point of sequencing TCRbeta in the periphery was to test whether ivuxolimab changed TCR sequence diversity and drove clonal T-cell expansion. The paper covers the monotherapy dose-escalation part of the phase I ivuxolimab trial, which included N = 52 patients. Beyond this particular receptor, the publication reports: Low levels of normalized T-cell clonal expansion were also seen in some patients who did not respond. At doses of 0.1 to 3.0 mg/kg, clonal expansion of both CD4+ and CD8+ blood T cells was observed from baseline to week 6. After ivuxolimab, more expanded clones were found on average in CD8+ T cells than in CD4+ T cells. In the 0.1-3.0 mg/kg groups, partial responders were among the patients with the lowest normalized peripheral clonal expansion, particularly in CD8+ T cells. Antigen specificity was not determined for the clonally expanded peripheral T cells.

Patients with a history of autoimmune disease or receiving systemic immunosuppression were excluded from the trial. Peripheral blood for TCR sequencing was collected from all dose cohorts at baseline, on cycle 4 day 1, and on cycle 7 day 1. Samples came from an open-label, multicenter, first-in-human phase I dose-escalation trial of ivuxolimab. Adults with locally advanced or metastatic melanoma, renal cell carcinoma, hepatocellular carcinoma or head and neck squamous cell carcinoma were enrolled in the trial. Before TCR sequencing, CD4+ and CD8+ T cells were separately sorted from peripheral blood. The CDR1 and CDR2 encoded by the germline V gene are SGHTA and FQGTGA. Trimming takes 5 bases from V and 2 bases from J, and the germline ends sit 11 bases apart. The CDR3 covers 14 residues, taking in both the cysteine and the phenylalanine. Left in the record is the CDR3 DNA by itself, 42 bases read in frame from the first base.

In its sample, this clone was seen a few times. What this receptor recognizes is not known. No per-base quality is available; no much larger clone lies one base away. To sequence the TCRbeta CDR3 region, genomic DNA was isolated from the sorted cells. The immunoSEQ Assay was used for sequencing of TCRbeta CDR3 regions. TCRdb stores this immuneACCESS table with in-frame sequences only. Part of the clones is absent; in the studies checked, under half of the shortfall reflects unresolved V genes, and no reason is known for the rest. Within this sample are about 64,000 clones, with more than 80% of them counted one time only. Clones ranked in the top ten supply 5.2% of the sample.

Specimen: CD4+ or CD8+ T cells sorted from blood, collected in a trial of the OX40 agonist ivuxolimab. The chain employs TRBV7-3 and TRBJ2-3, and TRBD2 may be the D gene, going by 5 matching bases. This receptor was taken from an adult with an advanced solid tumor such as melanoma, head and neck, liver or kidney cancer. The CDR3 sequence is CASSLDGDTDTQYF. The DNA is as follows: TGTGCCAGCAGCCTGGACGGGGACACAGATACGCAGTATTTT.